Each of the 8 T cell receptor beta chains below was sequenced from the same sample in a study of blood T cell repertoires in COVID-19. Sequencing was performed with immunoSEQ multiplex PCR; in TCRdb, only in-frame clones are kept and a portion is missing. The sample holds roughly 190,000 clones, approximately 87% seen once. Sample: peripheral blood. The receptors originated from a man aged 18 to 35 with active or convalescent COVID-19.

In nucleotides, the CDR3 is TGTGCCAAAAACAGGTTACTAAGTTCACCCCTCCACTTT. As protein: CAKNRLLSSPLHF. The chain joins TRBV24-1 to TRBJ1-6, with D maybe TRBD1 (5 bases). The germline gives CDR1 KGHDR, CDR2 SFDVKD. The ends were cut back, 11 bases at V and 9 bases at J, with 16 bases in the middle. CDR3 length: 13 amino acids.

The gene calls are TRBV28 and TRBJ1-2; 7 bases map to TRBD1. V lost 7 bases and J lost 4; bases outside the gene matches: 6. The germline gives CDR1 MDHEN, CDR2 SYDVKM. CDR3 length: 13 residues. This CDR3 reads CASTRTGLYGYTF. The CDR3 nucleotides are TGTGCCAGCACCCGGACAGGCCTCTATGGCTACACCTTC.

The chain uses TRBV7-2 and TRBJ1-1; D perhaps matches TRBD1 (5 bases). This CDR3 spans 14 amino acids. CDR1 is SGHTA, CDR2 FQGNSA, per germline. V was trimmed by 3 bases and J by 0 bases, leaving 8 bases between them. CDR3 amino acids: CASSFRALNTEAFF. The CDR3 DNA is TGTGCCAGCAGCTTCAGGGCTTTGAACACTGAAGCTTTCTTT.

The chain is built from TRBV29-1 and TRBJ1-2; 7 bases map to TRBD1. Germline V CDR1 and CDR2: SQVTM, ANQGSEA. The junction had 9 bases not matched to a gene; V was cut back by 4 bases and J by 4 bases. The CDR3 runs 14 residues. The CDR3 DNA is TGCAGCGTTGTAGGGGACAGTGTCTCCTATGGCTACACCTTC. This gives the protein CSVVGDSVSYGYTF.

The V gene is TRBV18, the J gene TRBJ1-5; D may be TRBD1 (5 bases). V was cut by 2 bases and J by 7 bases, with 12 bases left in between. Germline CDR1 reads KGHSH; CDR2 reads LQKENI. The CDR3 is made up of 14 amino acids. The CDR3 DNA follows: TGTGCCAGCTCACCAGGAGGGGACGGACAGCCCCAGCATTTT. It is translated as CASSPGGDGQPQHF.

The V gene is TRBV4-2, the J gene TRBJ1-5; D remains ambiguous. The length of the CDR3 is 15 residues. The V gene lost 0 bases and the J gene lost 6 bases, with 12 bases spanning the gap. The germline V gene has CDR1 LGHNA and CDR2 YNFKEQ. The CDR3 here is CASSQDPGIGQPQHF. The CDR3, as DNA: TGTGCCAGCAGCCAAGATCCGGGAATTGGTCAGCCCCAGCATTTT.

The chain links TRBV15 to TRBJ2-7; 7 nucleotides match TRBD1. Trimming at V came to 4 bases and at J to 3 bases, leaving 3 bases not matched to a gene. Per germline, CDR1 LNHNV and CDR2 YYDKDF (reference sequence). The CDR3 length is 13 residues. The DNA for the CDR3 is TGTGCCACCAGCAAGGGACAGCTCTACGAGCAGTACTTC. Translated, it gives CATSKGQLYEQYF.

This rearrangement joins TRBV12-3 or TRBV12-4 to TRBJ1-6; weak D call: TRBD1 (5 bases). This CDR3 contains 12 residues. V dropped 6 bases and J dropped 11 bases, with 11 bases sitting between them. As DNA, the CDR3 is TGTGCCAGCAGCCAGGGCTGGGCACCCCTCCACTTT. Amino acids: CASSQGWAPLHF.